A selection of T cell receptor beta chains follows, all from one sample in a study of CD8+CD57+ T cells in acquired aplastic anemia. TCRdb re-analysed the reads in MiXCR, keeping a single row per CDR3 protein. Altogether about 62,000 distinct CDR3 sequences are present, around 55% being singletons, with the ten largest covering around 2.3%. Source material: sorted CD4+, CD8+, or CD8+CD57+ T cells (not recorded which) from PBMCs. These TCRs come from a human donor in good health, serving as a control. Both conserved end residues are part of each CDR3. D genes are given only for firm matches. Clone size, where shown, is once, few, many, or a class for clones that have expanded.

CDR3 protein | CDR3 DNA | J gene | V gene | clone size | D gene
CASSQGHSNTGELFF | TGTGCCAGCAGCCAGGGACACTCGAACACCGGGGAGCTGTTTTTT | TRBJ2-2 | TRBV3-1 | many | .
CASSFQRGASEQYF | TGCGCCAGCAGCTTTCAGCGGGGGGCCTCGGAGCAGTACTTC | TRBJ2-7 | TRBV5-1 | many | TRBD2
CASSLEWGGNTQYF | TGTGCCAGCAGCTTAGAGTGGGGTGGGAATACGCAGTATTTT | TRBJ2-3 | TRBV11-2 | . | .
CARSLEQGFSQPQHF | TGTGCCCGCAGCTTGGAACAGGGTTTTAGCCAGCCCCAACATTTT | TRBJ1-5 | TRBV5-5 | . | .
CASSLSLNTGDRFF | TGTGCCAGCAGCTTGTCACTTAACACCGGGGATCGGTTTTTT | TRBJ2-2 | TRBV5-6 | many | .
CARGTSGFYEQYF | TGTGCCAGAGGGACTAGCGGCTTCTACGAGCAGTACTTC | TRBJ2-7 | TRBV19 | . | TRBD2
CAISESGQGNNEQYF | TGTGCCATCAGTGAGTCAGGACAGGGGAACAACGAGCAGTACTTC | TRBJ2-7 | TRBV10-3 | few | TRBD1
CASSIFGATEAFF | TGTGCCAGTAGTATATTCGGGGCCACTGAAGCTTTCTTT | TRBJ1-1 | TRBV19 | . | .
CATSRPGTVRGYGYTF | TGTGCCACCAGCAGACCGGGGACAGTTCGAGGCTATGGCTACACCTTC | TRBJ1-2 | TRBV15 | . | TRBD1
CSASGDNEQYF | TGCAGTGCTAGCGGGGACAACGAGCAGTACTTC | TRBJ2-7 | TRBV20-1 | . | .
CASSSLGTAEAFF | TGTGCCAGCAGCTCACTGGGGACAGCCGAAGCTTTCTTT | TRBJ1-1 | TRBV7-3 | many | TRBD1
CATSTGQRYGYTF | TGTGCCACCAGCACGGGACAGCGCTATGGCTACACCTTC | TRBJ1-2 | TRBV15 | few | TRBD1
CASSLGGDRTYEQYF | TGTGCCAGCAGTTTAGGGGGGGACAGAACCTACGAGCAGTACTTC | TRBJ2-7 | TRBV12-3/TRBV12-4 | many | .
CSATDSGNTIYF | TGCAGCGCCACAGATTCTGGAAACACCATATATTTT | TRBJ1-3 | TRBV20-1 | . | .
CSARDRGRGYTF | TGCAGTGCTCGGGACAGGGGGCGCGGCTACACCTTC | TRBJ1-2 | TRBV20-1 | once | TRBD1
CASSQGASGKYEQYF | TGTGCCAGCAGCCAAGGGGCTAGCGGGAAGTACGAGCAGTACTTC | TRBJ2-7 | TRBV3-1 | many | TRBD2
CASSRLSGVTDTQYF | TGTGCCAGCAGCCGCCTCAGCGGGGTCACAGATACGCAGTATTTT | TRBJ2-3 | TRBV7-9 | many | TRBD2
CSALHNQGTGYTF | TGCAGTGCTTTACACAACCAGGGAACTGGCTACACCTTC | TRBJ1-2 | TRBV20-1 | many | .
CASSTKTASSYEQYF | TGTGCCAGTAGTACGAAGACAGCCAGCTCCTACGAGCAGTACTTC | TRBJ2-7 | TRBV19 | . | .
CASTMTGFNGYTF | TGTGCCAGTACTATGACAGGGTTCAATGGCTACACCTTC | TRBJ1-2 | TRBV19 | . | TRBD1
CSARDITGQFNYGYTF | TGCAGTGCTAGAGACATCACCGGACAGTTTAACTATGGCTACACCTTC | TRBJ1-2 | TRBV20-1 | . | .
CATGRDRAGANVLTF | TGTGCCACCGGCAGAGACAGGGCTGGGGCCAACGTCCTGACTTTC | TRBJ2-6 | TRBV15 | . | TRBD1
CASSQEPATNEKLFF | TGTGCCAGCAGCCAAGAACCCGCAACTAATGAAAAACTGTTTTTT | TRBJ1-4 | TRBV3-1 | many | .
CASRRDSLLEAFF | TGTGCCAGCAGGAGGGACAGCCTCCTTGAAGCTTTCTTT | TRBJ1-1 | TRBV2 | . | TRBD1
CASSFSDNYYEQYF | TGTGCCAGCAGCTTCTCGGATAATTACTACGAGCAGTACTTC | TRBJ2-7 | TRBV7-8 | many | .
CSVEEGQGTEAFF | TGCAGCGTTGAAGAAGGACAGGGCACTGAAGCTTTCTTT | TRBJ1-1 | TRBV29-1 | . | TRBD1
CASSQQGESADTQYF | TGCGCCAGCAGCCAACAGGGGGAAAGTGCAGATACGCAGTATTTT | TRBJ2-3 | TRBV5-1 | . | TRBD1
CASSLPGLASGELFF | TGTGCCAGCAGCTTACCGGGACTAGCTTCCGGGGAGCTGTTTTTT | TRBJ2-2 | TRBV7-6 | . | TRBD2
CTSSRGVNSYNEQFF | TGTACCAGCAGTCGCGGGGTAAATTCCTACAATGAGCAGTTCTTC | TRBJ2-1 | TRBV2 | . | .
CATSDPRDSTDTQYF | TGTGCCACCAGTGATCCCCGGGACAGCACAGATACGCAGTATTTT | TRBJ2-3 | TRBV24-1 | . | .